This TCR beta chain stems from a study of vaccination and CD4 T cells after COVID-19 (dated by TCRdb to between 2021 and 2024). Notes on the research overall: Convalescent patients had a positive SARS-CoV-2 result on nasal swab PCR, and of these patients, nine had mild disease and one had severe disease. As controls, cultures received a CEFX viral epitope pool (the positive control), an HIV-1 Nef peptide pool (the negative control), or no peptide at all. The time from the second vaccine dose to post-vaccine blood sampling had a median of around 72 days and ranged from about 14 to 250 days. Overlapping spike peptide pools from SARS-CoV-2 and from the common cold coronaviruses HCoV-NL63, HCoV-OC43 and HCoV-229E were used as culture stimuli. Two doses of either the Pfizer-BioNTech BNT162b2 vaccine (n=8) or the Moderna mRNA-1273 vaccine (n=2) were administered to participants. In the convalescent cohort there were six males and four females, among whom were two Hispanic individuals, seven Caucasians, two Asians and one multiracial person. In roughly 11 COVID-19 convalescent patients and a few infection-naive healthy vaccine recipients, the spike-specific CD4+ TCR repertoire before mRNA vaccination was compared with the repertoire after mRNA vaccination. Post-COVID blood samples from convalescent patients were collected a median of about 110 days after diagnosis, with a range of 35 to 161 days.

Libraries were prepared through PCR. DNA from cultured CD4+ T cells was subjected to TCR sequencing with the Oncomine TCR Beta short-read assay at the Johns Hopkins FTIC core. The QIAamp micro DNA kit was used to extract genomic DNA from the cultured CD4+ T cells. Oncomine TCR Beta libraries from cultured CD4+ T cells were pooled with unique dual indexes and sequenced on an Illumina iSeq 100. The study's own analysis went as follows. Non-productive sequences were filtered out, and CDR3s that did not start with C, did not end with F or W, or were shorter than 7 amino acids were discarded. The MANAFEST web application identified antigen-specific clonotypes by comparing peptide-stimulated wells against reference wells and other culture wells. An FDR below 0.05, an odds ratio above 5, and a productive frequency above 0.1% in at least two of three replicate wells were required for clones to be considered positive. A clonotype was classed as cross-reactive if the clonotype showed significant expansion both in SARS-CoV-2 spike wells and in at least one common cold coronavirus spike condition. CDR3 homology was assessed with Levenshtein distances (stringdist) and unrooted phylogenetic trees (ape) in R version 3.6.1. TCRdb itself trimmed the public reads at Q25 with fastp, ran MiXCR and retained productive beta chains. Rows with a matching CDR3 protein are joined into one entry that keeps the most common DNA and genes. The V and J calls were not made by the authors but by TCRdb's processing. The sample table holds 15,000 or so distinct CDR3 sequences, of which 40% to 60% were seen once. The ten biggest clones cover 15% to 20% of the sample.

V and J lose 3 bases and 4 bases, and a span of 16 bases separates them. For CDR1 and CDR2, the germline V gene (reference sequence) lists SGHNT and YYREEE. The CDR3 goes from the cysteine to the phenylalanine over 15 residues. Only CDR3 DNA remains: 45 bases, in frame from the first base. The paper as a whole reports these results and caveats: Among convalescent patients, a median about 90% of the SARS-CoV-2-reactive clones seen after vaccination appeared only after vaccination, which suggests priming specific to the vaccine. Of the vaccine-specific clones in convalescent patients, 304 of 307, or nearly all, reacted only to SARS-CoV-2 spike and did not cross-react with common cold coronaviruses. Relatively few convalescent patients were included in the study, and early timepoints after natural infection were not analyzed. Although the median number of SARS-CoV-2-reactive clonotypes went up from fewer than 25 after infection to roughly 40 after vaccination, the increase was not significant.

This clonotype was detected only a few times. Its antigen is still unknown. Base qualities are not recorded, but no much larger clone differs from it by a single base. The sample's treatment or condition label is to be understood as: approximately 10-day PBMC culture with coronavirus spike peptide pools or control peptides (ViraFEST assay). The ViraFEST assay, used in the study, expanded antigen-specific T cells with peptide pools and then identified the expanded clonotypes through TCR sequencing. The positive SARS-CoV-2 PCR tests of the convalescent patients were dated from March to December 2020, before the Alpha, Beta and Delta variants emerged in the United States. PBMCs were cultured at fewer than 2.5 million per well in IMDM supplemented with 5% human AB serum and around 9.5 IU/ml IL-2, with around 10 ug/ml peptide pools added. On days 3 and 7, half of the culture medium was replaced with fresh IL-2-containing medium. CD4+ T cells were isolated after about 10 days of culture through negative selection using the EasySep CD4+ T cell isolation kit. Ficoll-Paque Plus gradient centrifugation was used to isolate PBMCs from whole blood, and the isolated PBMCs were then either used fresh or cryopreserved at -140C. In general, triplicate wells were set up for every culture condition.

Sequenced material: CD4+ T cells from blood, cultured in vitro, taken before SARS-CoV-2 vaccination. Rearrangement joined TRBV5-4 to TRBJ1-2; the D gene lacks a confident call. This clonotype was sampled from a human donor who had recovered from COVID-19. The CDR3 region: CASSSTSAEFYGYTF. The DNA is TGTGCCAGCAGCTCGACCTCGGCGGAATTCTATGGCTACACCTTC. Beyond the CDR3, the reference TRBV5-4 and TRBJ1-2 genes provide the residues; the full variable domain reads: ETGVTQSPTHLIKTRGQQVTLRCSSQSGHNTVSWYQQALGQGPQFIFQYYREEENGRGNFPPRFSGLQFPNYSSELNVNALELDDSALYLCASSSTSAEFYGYTFGSGTRLTVV.